This T cell receptor (beta chain) was sequenced during a study of T cells in Graves' hyperthyroidism and ophthalmopathy. Study information: It was at initial diagnosis, before any treatment, that peripheral blood was collected. Whole-study findings and limits: From stable hyperthyroidism, ophthalmopathy was separated by a 13 V-J model.

The TCR beta CDR3 regions underwent amplification using RNA transcripts as the source. The HTBI primer set was used in a first-round RT-PCR of the TCR CDR3. TCRdb re-derived calls from the multiplex PCR reads in MiXCR, one entry per CDR3 protein. The data hold some 740,000 distinct CDR3 sequences, with 12% to 15% observed a single time. V was pared by 2 bases and J by 1 base, with 14 bases between. There are 16 residues in the CDR3. Germline CDR1 and CDR2: MNHNS and SASEGT. This clonotype was counted ten times or more. Its antigen is not known. Disease duration under 2 months; hyperthyroidism patients were aged 18 to 65.

The sequencing input was blood. The sequence was collected from a woman between 18 and 29 years old with Graves' hyperthyroidism. This chain connects TRBV6-1 to TRBJ1-2; possible D gene TRBD1, 6 bases. The CDR3 sequence is CASSETLQGFNYGYTF. The CDR3 DNA sequence: TGTGCCAGCAGTGAAACCCTACAGGGATTTAACTATGGCTACACCTTC.